The 24 T cell receptor beta chains presented below share a single source sample, sequenced in a study of cytomegalovirus exposure and HLA in healthy donors (TCRdb year 2017). Library method: the immunoSEQ multiplex PCR assay. For the multiplex PCR, a mixture combining 60 forward primers for TCR Vbeta segments and 13 reverse primers for TCR Jbeta segments was used. TCRdb stores this immuneACCESS table with in-frame sequences only. Part of the clones is absent; in the studies checked, under half of the shortfall reflects unresolved V genes, and no reason is known for the rest. A total of approximately 120,000 clones appear in this sample, over 75% of them only once. The top ten constitute 1% to 1.5% of the sample. Material: PBMCs. The receptors derive from a man aged 50-60 years in good health and CMV-seronegative.

This chain uses TRBV19 with TRBJ2-5; tentative D call: TRBD1 (6 bases). Germline values: CDR1 LNHDA, CDR2 SQIVND (reference sequence). The V gene lost 3 bases and the J gene lost 5 bases, with 13 bases spanning the gap. The CDR3 is 14 amino acids. The CDR3 protein is CASSISGAPETQYF. CDR3 coding DNA: TGTGCCAGTAGTATTTCAGGGGCTCCGGAGACCCAGTACTTC.

The chain employs TRBV28 and TRBJ2-7; possible D gene TRBD2, 7 bases. The ends were cut back, 5 bases at V and 4 bases at J, with 18 bases in the middle. CDR1 is MDHEN and CDR2 is SYDVKM in the germline V gene. CDR3 length: 15 residues. The CDR3 sequence: CASSAPGEGFYEQYF. CDR3 DNA sequence: TGTGCCAGCAGTGCCCCAGGGGAGGGGTTTTACGAGCAGTACTTC.

V usage is TRBV7-2 and J usage is TRBJ2-3; TRBD2 is a possible D gene (5 bases). CDR1 SGHTA and CDR2 FQGNSA come from the germline V gene. CDR3 length equals 13 residues. V lost 5 bases and J 6 bases, leaving 12 bases between the germline ends. The CDR3 DNA follows: TGTGCCAGCAGCGTCCAACTAGGGGATACGCAGTATTTT. Protein: CASSVQLGDTQYF.

The rearrangement joins TRBV6-1 to TRBJ1-5, with 10 nucleotides matching TRBD1. Germline-derived CDR1 and CDR2 are MNHNS and SASEGT. The CDR3 runs to 13 residues. The V gene end was trimmed by 6 bases and the J gene end by 5 bases; junction bases not matched to a gene: 1. The CDR3 loop reads CASSGQGDQPQHF. The CDR3, as DNA: TGTGCCAGCAGCGGACAGGGGGATCAGCCCCAGCATTTT.

The chain recombines TRBV27 with TRBJ1-2; a possible D gene is TRBD1 (5 bases). V gave up 5 bases and J gave up 4 bases, with 11 bases separating them. Germline lookup yields CDR1 MNHEY and CDR2 SMNVEV (reference sequence). CDR3 length: 13 residues. The CDR3 DNA reads TGTGCCAGCAGTCCTACAGGTTCCTATGGCTACACCTTC. This translates into CASSPTGSYGYTF.

V gene TRBV4-2 combines with J gene TRBJ2-7, with D maybe TRBD2 (5 bases). The V end lost 0 bases, the J end lost 6 bases, and 12 bases lay between the germline ends. The CDR3 has 14 amino acids. Germline CDR1 reads LGHNA; CDR2 reads YNFKEQ. The CDR3 spells CASSQDLASSEQYF. The CDR3 DNA reads as TGTGCCAGCAGCCAAGATTTGGCTAGCTCCGAGCAGTACTTC.

The gene calls are TRBV25-1 and TRBJ2-7; 7 bases agree with TRBD1. The J segment lost 3 bases and the V segment lost 5 bases, leaving 7 bases of the junction unmatched. The CDR3 runs to 14 residues. Germline CDR1 and CDR2: MGHDK and SYGVNS. The CDR3 here is CASSRRQGGYEQYF. DNA for the CDR3: TGTGCCAGCAGTCGCCGACAGGGCGGCTACGAGCAGTACTTC.

The genes are TRBV7-8 and TRBJ2-5; D is unresolved. The V gene's germline CDR1 is SGHVS and CDR2 FQNEAQ. This CDR3 is 15 amino acids long. Deletions cut 4 bases from V and 2 bases from J, with 14 bases between. CDR3: CASSSDPGPQETQYF. CDR3 coding DNA: TGTGCCAGCAGCTCGGATCCGGGTCCTCAAGAGACCCAGTACTTC.

V gene TRBV5-6 combines with J gene TRBJ2-5; 14 nucleotides line up with TRBD2. With 4 bases clipped from V and 1 base from J, the junction kept 9 bases outside the gene matches. There are 18 residues in the CDR3. In germline, CDR1 is SGHDT, CDR2 YYEEEE. The CDR3 DNA is TGTGCCAGCAGCGTGGGACTAGCGGGAGATACATTCCAAGAGACCCAGTACTTC. Translating it yields CASSVGLAGDTFQETQYF.

This clone has more than one count but fewer than ten. CDR3 loop: CASGGGTSTPGNQPQHF. CDR3 nucleotides: TGTGCCAGCGGCGGTGGGACTTCTACCCCCGGCAATCAGCCCCAGCATTTT. The chain combines TRBV28 with TRBJ1-5; maybe TRBD1 (5 bases). The CDR3 spans 17 residues. Germline CDR1 is MDHEN and CDR2 is SYDVKM. V was cut by 8 bases and J by 2 bases, with 22 bases left in between. The complete variable domain, with remaining parts taken from reference TRBV28 and TRBJ1-5, reads DVKVTQSSRYLVKRTGEKVFLECVQDMDHENMFWYRQDPGLGLRLIYFSYDVKMKEKGDIPEGYSVSREKKERFSLILESASTNQTSMYLCASGGGTSTPGNQPQHFGDGTRLSIL.

This clone was counted a single time. The rearrangement uses TRBV6-1 and TRBJ1-3; 8 bases map to TRBD1. This CDR3 is 14 amino acids long. The V and J ends lost 5 bases and 7 bases, in that order; junction bases with no gene match: 7. Germline values: CDR1 MNHNS, CDR2 SASEGT. This chain's CDR3 is CASSPRTGRNTIYF. Written as DNA, the CDR3 is TGTGCCAGCAGTCCCAGGACAGGGCGTAACACCATATATTTT.

The chain is built from TRBV5-1 and TRBJ2-3, with unresolved D. The CDR3 spans 14 residues. Germline values: CDR1 SGHRS, CDR2 YFSETQ. V was cut by 7 bases and J by 4 bases, with 16 bases left in between. CDR3 loop: CASGLGSYPDTQYF. The CDR3, as DNA: TGCGCCAGCGGGTTGGGTAGCTACCCAGATACGCAGTATTTT.

The V call is TRBV10-2, the J call TRBJ2-1; a possible D gene is TRBD2 (5 bases). CDR1 WSHSY and CDR2 SAAADI come from the germline V gene. The CDR3 has 15 residues. Trimming removed 6 bases from V and 10 bases from J, with 22 bases in between. The CDR3 DNA reads as TGCGCCAGCAGCCTCTATGCCGGGGAAGGGAGCGAGCAGTTCTTC. Protein: CASSLYAGEGSEQFF.

This chain connects TRBV4-1 to TRBJ1-4; D is unclear. The length of the CDR3 is 13 residues. Germline loops: CDR1 MGHRA, CDR2 YSYEKL. Trimming cost V 4 bases and J 8 bases, with 11 bases left between them. Here the CDR3 DNA reads TGCGCCAGCAGCCTCTTATCGCGGGAAAAACTGTTTTTT. Translating gives CASSLLSREKLFF.

The V and J genes are TRBV28 and TRBJ1-1, with TRBD1 matching over 9 bases. Looked up from germline, CDR1 is MDHEN and CDR2 is SYDVKM. This CDR3 has 15 residues. V lost 4 bases, J lost 5 bases, and 8 bases stayed unmatched. CDR3 nucleotide sequence: TGTGCCAGCAGTTCGCTACAGGGGGCGATGACTGAAGCTTTCTTT. Translation: CASSSLQGAMTEAFF.

The chain recombines TRBV2 with TRBJ2-7; 9 bases are a match to TRBD1. The V segment lost 5 bases and the J segment 3 bases; nucleotides outside the gene matches: 5. The CDR3 is 14 amino acids. In germline, CDR1 is SNHLY, CDR2 FYNNEI. CDR3 amino acids: CASSPDRGVYEQYF. The CDR3 DNA follows: TGTGCCAGCAGTCCAGACAGGGGGGTCTACGAGCAGTACTTC.

The CDR3 is CAISEATGGLVQETQYF. As DNA, the CDR3 is TGTGCCATCAGTGAGGCGACAGGGGGCCTTGTTCAAGAGACCCAGTACTTC. The chain links TRBV10-3 to TRBJ2-5; 10 nucleotides match TRBD1. The CDR3 length is 17 residues. The V gene end was trimmed by 2 bases and the J gene end by 2 bases; junction bases not matched to a gene: 8. Germline loops: CDR1 ENHRY, CDR2 SYGVKD.

The chain uses TRBV5-6 and TRBJ2-7; a weak D match, TRBD1 (5 bases). This CDR3 is built from 14 residues. Trimming took 0 bases from V and 2 from J, leaving 9 bases between them. Per the germline V gene, CDR1 is SGHDT and CDR2 is YYEEEE. The CDR3 reads CASSLVQAAYEQYF. In nucleotides, the CDR3 is TGTGCCAGCAGCTTGGTACAGGCAGCCTACGAGCAGTACTTC. Variable domain in full (rest from reference TRBV5-6 and TRBJ2-7): DAGVTQSPTHLIKTRGQQVTLRCSPKSGHDTVSWYQQALGQGPQFIFQYYEEEERQRGNFPDRFSGHQFPNYSSELNVNALLLGDSALYLCASSLVQAAYEQYFGPGTRLTVT.

V is TRBV5-4 and J is TRBJ1-1, with D maybe TRBD1 (6 bases). The CDR3 contains 17 residues. The V gene lost 0 bases and the J gene lost 0 bases, with 15 bases spanning the gap. The germline gives CDR1 SGHNT, CDR2 YYREEE (reference sequence). CDR3 DNA sequence: TGTGCCAGCAGCTTGGTAGGGGGTGGGGCTCTGAACACTGAAGCTTTCTTT. It codes for CASSLVGGGALNTEAFF.

The rearrangement uses TRBV19 and TRBJ2-1; the D gene is possibly TRBD2 (5 bases). Per the germline V gene, CDR1 is LNHDA and CDR2 is SQIVND (reference sequence). CDR3 length: 16 amino acids. V lost 3 bases to trimming and J lost 3 bases, with 15 bases between them. The CDR3 reads CASSIFSDDSYNEQFF. For the CDR3, the DNA is TGTGCCAGTAGTATTTTTAGCGACGATAGCTACAATGAGCAGTTCTTC.

The V and J genes are TRBV14 and TRBJ1-1; a weak D match, TRBD1 (6 bases). The germline CDR1 and CDR2 sequences are SGHDN and FVKESK. Trimming cost V 4 bases and J 0 bases, with 9 bases left between them. This CDR3 contains 14 residues. The CDR3 region has the DNA TGTGCCAGCAGCCCGGACAGATTGAACACTGAAGCTTTCTTT. Translated: CASSPDRLNTEAFF.

The chain links TRBV6-1 to TRBJ1-5, with 10 bases fitting TRBD1. In germline, CDR1 is MNHNS, CDR2 SASEGT. CDR3 length equals 14 residues. The V gene end was trimmed by 4 bases and the J gene end by 6 bases; junction bases not matched to a gene: 3. CDR3 sequence reads: CASSAGTGVQPQHF. In nucleotides, the CDR3 is TGTGCCAGCAGTGCCGGGACAGGGGTTCAGCCCCAGCATTTT.

The V gene is TRBV2, the J gene TRBJ2-2, with D tentatively TRBD1 (5 bases). The germline gives CDR1 SNHLY, CDR2 FYNNEI. This CDR3 comprises 14 residues. V lost 6 bases, J lost 4 bases, and 12 bases lay in between. As DNA, the CDR3 is TGTGCCAGCAGCCCAGGGTTTCGCACCGGGGAGCTGTTTTTT. Amino acid sequence: CASSPGFRTGELFF.

This chain uses TRBV19 with TRBJ1-5; no clear D gene. This CDR3 has 12 amino acids. V lost 1 base to trimming and J lost 15 bases, with 13 bases between them. Germline values: CDR1 LNHDA, CDR2 SQIVND (reference sequence). The CDR3 bases are TGTGCCAGTAGTATAGTCGACTCCCGCCGGCATTTT. It codes for CASSIVDSRRHF. Combining the CDR3 with reference TRBV19 and TRBJ1-5 gives the whole variable domain DGGITQSPKYLFRKEGQNVTLSCEQNLNHDAMYWYRQDPGQGLRLIYYSQIVNDFQKGDIAEGYSVSREKKESFPLTVTSAQKNPTAFYLCASSIVDSRRHFGDGTRLSIL.